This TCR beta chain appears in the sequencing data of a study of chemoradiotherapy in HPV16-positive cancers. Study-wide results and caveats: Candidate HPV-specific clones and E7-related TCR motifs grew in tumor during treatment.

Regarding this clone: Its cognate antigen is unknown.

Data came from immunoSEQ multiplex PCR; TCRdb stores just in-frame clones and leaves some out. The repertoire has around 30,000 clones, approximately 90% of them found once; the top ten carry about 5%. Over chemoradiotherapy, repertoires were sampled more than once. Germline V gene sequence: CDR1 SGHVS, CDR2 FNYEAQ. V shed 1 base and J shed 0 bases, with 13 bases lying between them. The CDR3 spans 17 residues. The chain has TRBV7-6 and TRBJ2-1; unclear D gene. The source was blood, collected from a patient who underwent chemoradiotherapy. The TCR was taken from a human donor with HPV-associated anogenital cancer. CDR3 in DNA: TGTGCCAGCAGCTTAGATACGGGTATCACCTCCTACAATGAGCAGTTCTTC. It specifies CASSLDTGITSYNEQFF.